These 21 T cell receptor beta chains were all obtained from the same sample, sequenced in a study of shared clonotypes between healthy human individuals. The data were produced by immunoSEQ multiplex PCR, yet TCRdb's version contains in-frame clones alone and is incomplete. The data show some 1 million clones, with about 75% seen just once and approximately 1.5% held by the top ten. The sequencing sample was made of memory CD4+ T cells sorted from blood. As to subset: CD45RA-negative fraction. These receptors all stem from a man aged 18 to 30 in good health.

The V call is TRBV29-1, the J call TRBJ2-7, with 14 bases aligning to TRBD2. The J segment lost 6 bases and the V segment lost 5 bases, leaving 9 bases of the junction unmatched. Germline V gene lookup returns CDR1 SQVTM and CDR2 ANQGSEA. CDR3 length: 15 residues. This chain's CDR3 is CSVTRTSGRLREQYF. Written as DNA, the CDR3 is TGCAGCGTTACGCGGACTAGCGGGAGGCTACGCGAGCAGTACTTC.

V and J are TRBV4-3 and TRBJ2-1; 10 bases are shared with TRBD2. Germline V gene data show CDR1 as LGHNA and CDR2 as YSLEER. The CDR3 covers 16 residues. V trimming: 2 bases; J trimming: 0 bases; junction bases outside the gene matches: 1. The CDR3 here is CASSQRTSGSYNEQFF. Written as DNA, the CDR3 is TGCGCCAGCAGCCAACGGACTAGCGGCTCCTACAATGAGCAGTTCTTC.

Details on this clone: Different DNA sequences within this sample yield the same CDR3. The CDR3 region has the DNA TGCGCCAGCAGCCCAAGCGGGAGGCCCTACGAGCAGTACTTC. Its protein product is CASSPSGRPYEQYF. The rearrangement uses TRBV4-3 and TRBJ2-7, with 9 bases lining up with TRBD2. Trimming at V came to 4 bases and at J to 2 bases, leaving 3 bases not matched to a gene. CDR1 is LGHNA, CDR2 YSLEER, per germline. CDR3 length equals 14 residues.

The J gene is TRBJ2-3, the V gene TRBV5-1; D uncertain. Trimming cost V 6 bases and J 0 bases, with 11 bases left between them. The germline V gene has CDR1 SGHRS and CDR2 YFSETQ. CDR3 length: 14 amino acids. CDR3 protein: CASIPDPSTDTQYF. The CDR3 coding sequence is TGCGCCAGCATCCCCGACCCTAGCACAGATACGCAGTATTTT. Variable domain in full (rest from reference TRBV5-1 and TRBJ2-3): KAGVTQTPRYLIKTRGQQVTLSCSPISGHRSVSWYQQTPGQGLQFLFEYFSETQRNKGNFPGRFSGRQFSNSRSEMNVSTLELGDSALYLCASIPDPSTDTQYFGPGTRLTVL.

This clone was seen only a few times. V usage is TRBV30 and J usage is TRBJ1-1, with D tentatively TRBD1 (5 bases). The length of the CDR3 is 13 residues. The ends were cut back, 3 bases at V and 3 bases at J, with 11 bases in the middle. Germline assignment: CDR1 GTSNPN and CDR2 SVGIG (reference sequence). The CDR3 sequence: CAWRERGDTEAFF. CDR3 in DNA: TGTGCCTGGAGGGAACGGGGGGACACTGAAGCTTTCTTT.

This chain uses TRBV5-6 with TRBJ2-5; the match to TRBD2 covers 9 bases. The junction had 15 bases not matched to a gene; V was cut back by 4 bases and J by 5 bases. The CDR3 has 17 residues. Germline V lookup: CDR1 SGHDT, CDR2 YYEEEE. As DNA, the CDR3 is TGTGCCAGCAGCCAGCTTGGGCGGGAGGGCTGGGCGGAGACCCAGTACTTC. This sequence encodes CASSQLGREGWAETQYF.

The V call is TRBV6-1, the J call TRBJ1-6, with D hard to call. CDR1 and CDR2 (germline): MNHNS, SASEGT. The CDR3 sequence is 12 residues long. V was clipped by 4 bases and J by 7 bases, with 5 bases between them. The CDR3 DNA reads as TGTGCCAGCAGTGGCCCCAATTCACCCCTCCACTTT. Translating gives CASSGPNSPLHF.

This chain connects TRBV12-5 to TRBJ2-7; 9 nucleotides agree with TRBD2. CDR3 length equals 16 residues. Trimming removed 2 bases from V and 2 bases from J; junction bases left unmatched: 7. In germline, CDR1 is LGHNT, CDR2 FRNRAP. CDR3 amino acids: CASGLSPAGGPYEQYF. The CDR3 region has the DNA TGTGCTAGTGGTTTGTCCCCAGCGGGAGGCCCCTACGAGCAGTACTTC.

The chain carries TRBV28 and TRBJ2-5; D may match TRBD1 or TRBD2 (7 bases each). Trimming removed 6 bases at V and 4 bases at J, with 15 bases between. Looked up from germline, CDR1 is MDHEN and CDR2 is SYDVKM. CDR3 length: 14 amino acids. The CDR3 DNA sequence: TGTGCCAGCAGATCAGGGGGGGAAGGAGAGACCCAGTACTTC. Translation: CASRSGGEGETQYF.

The V call is TRBV5-1, the J call TRBJ1-6; no definite D call. Germline V lookup: CDR1 SGHRS, CDR2 YFSETQ. Trimming took off 0 bases at V and 7 bases at J, with 8 bases between the two ends. CDR3 length: 14 amino acids. The chain's CDR3 is CASSLVAVNSPLHF. As DNA, the CDR3 is TGCGCCAGCAGCTTGGTAGCGGTAAATTCACCCCTCCACTTT.

The V and J genes are TRBV4-3 and TRBJ2-2; 12 nucleotides line up with TRBD2. CDR1 and CDR2 from the germline V gene are LGHNA and YSLEER. This CDR3 contains 18 residues. J was trimmed by 5 bases and V by 1 base; bases with no gene match: 8. The CDR3 protein is CASSQGTLAGGRTGELFF. The CDR3 nucleotides are TGCGCCAGCAGCCAAGGAACCCTAGCGGGAGGGCGGACCGGGGAGCTGTTTTTT.

The chain couples TRBV5-4 to TRBJ2-6; D possibly corresponds to TRBD1 (5 bases). The length of the CDR3 is 16 residues. Germline CDR1 is SGHNT and CDR2 is YYREEE (reference sequence). Trimming took 2 bases from V and 0 from J, leaving 9 bases between them. The CDR3 DNA reads as TGTGCCAGCAGCTTACCAGGGAACTCTGGGGCCAACGTCCTGACTTTC. This translates into CASSLPGNSGANVLTF.

In regard to this clone: A far larger clone is one nucleotide away, so this likely arose from a read error. The chain employs TRBV11-2 and TRBJ2-7; D may be TRBD2 (6 bases). V was trimmed by 3 bases and J by 4 bases, leaving 13 bases between them. CDR1 and CDR2 from the germline V gene are SGHAT and FQNNGV. This CDR3 region has 14 residues. CDR3 residues: CASSLSGGRYEQYF. As DNA, the CDR3 is TGTGCCAGCAGCTTGTCCGGGGGTAGGTACGAGCAGTACTTC.

On this clone: Other DNA sequences within the sample encode an identical CDR3. This chain links TRBV19 with TRBJ2-5, with 10 bases identical to TRBD2. Germline CDR1 LNHDA, CDR2 SQIVND (reference sequence). This CDR3 is built from 16 residues. V was pared by 5 bases and J by 4 bases, with 10 bases of the junction left unmatched. The CDR3 nucleotides read TGTGCCAGTAGTCCGCGACTAGCGGGTGTAGGAGAGACCCAGTACTTC. This encodes CASSPRLAGVGETQYF.

This clone has more than one count but fewer than ten. The CDR3 spells CASSFRAGGADTQYF. DNA of the CDR3: TGTGCCAGCAGTTTTAGGGCGGGAGGAGCAGATACGCAGTATTTT. This rearrangement joins TRBV2 to TRBJ2-3, with 8 bases fitting TRBD2. V trimming: 5 bases; J trimming: 4 bases; junction bases outside the gene matches: 8. This CDR3 has 15 amino acids. Germline V gives CDR1 SNHLY, CDR2 FYNNEI.

V usage is TRBV5-1 and J usage is TRBJ2-1; D unresolved. The CDR3 contains 12 residues. Germline-derived CDR1 and CDR2 are SGHRS and YFSETQ. V lost 4 bases, J lost 6 bases, and 8 bases lay in between. CDR3 sequence reads: CASSPLANEQFF. The CDR3 coding sequence is TGCGCCAGCAGCCCCCTGGCCAATGAGCAGTTCTTC.

The chain combines TRBV6-1 with TRBJ1-6; D gene uncertain. The CDR3 spans 14 residues. V lost 10 bases to trimming and J lost 10 bases, with 20 bases between them. The germline CDR1 and CDR2 sequences are MNHNS and SASEGT. DNA of the CDR3: TGTGCCACTTCCCAACAGCCCTCGGCATCACCCCTCCACTTT. Encoded protein: CATSQQPSASPLHF.

This chain connects TRBV6-1 to TRBJ1-5, with D tentatively TRBD1 (5 bases). Germline values: CDR1 MNHNS, CDR2 SASEGT. The CDR3 is 14 residues long. V was shortened by 6 bases and J by 7 bases, with 16 bases between the two germline ends. The CDR3 sequence is CASRGDVLEQPQHF. As DNA, the CDR3 is TGTGCCAGCAGAGGGGACGTCCTAGAGCAGCCCCAGCATTTT.

This clone was seen a few times. The chain combines TRBV18 with TRBJ1-1; unclear D gene. With 1 base removed from V and 1 base from J, the gap between germline ends came to 7 bases. There are 14 residues in the CDR3. Germline lookup yields CDR1 KGHSH and CDR2 LQKENI. The CDR3: CASSPRTGNTEAFF. CDR3 nucleotide sequence: TGTGCCAGCTCACCACGAACTGGGAACACTGAAGCTTTCTTT.

This chain links TRBV18 with TRBJ1-5, with TRBD1 identical over 9 bases. This CDR3 region has 16 residues. Losses at the gene ends were 2 bases for V and 1 base for J; bases not matched to a gene: 3. CDR1 is KGHSH, CDR2 LQKENI, per germline. This CDR3 is CASSPMGTGSNQPQHF. Here the CDR3 DNA reads TGTGCCAGCTCACCAATGGGGACAGGGAGCAATCAGCCCCAGCATTTT.

This clone has just one count. V and J are TRBV5-4 and TRBJ2-1; D remains unclear. Deletions cut 7 bases from V and 8 bases from J, with 16 bases between. CDR3 length: 13 amino acids. Germline loops: CDR1 SGHNT, CDR2 YYREEE (reference sequence). Here the CDR3 reads CASSGSRGDEQFF. In DNA form, the CDR3 reads TGTGCCAGCTCAGGCAGTCGAGGCGATGAGCAGTTCTTC.